This T cell receptor (beta chain) was documented in a study of blood T cell repertoires in COVID-19 (dated by TCRdb to about 2020). About the study as a whole: Collaborator samples came from the United States, Italy and Spain and covered acute and convalescent phases of COVID-19. Where available, HLA class I and class II types were taken from metadata supplied by the sample provider and were not determined by assay-based typing. A freely available public database, intended as a resource for researchers studying the immune response to SARS-CoV-2, is where the repertoires were released. Subjects who had been exposed to COVID-19, were actively infected with it, or had recovered from it provided the deeply sampled blood TCRbeta repertoires that made up the dataset. A de-identified subject ID, COVID-19 status, age in years and sex were almost always included in the sample metadata. The samples were drawn from the first 160 participants of the ongoing ImmuneRACE study and from some 1,300 subjects provided by 6 global collaborators. The prospective study material was composed of cDNA or gDNA derived from T cells, B-cell-depleted T cells, or PBMCs.

About this clone itself: The antigen it recognizes is unknown. Qualities for individual bases were not recorded, and no much larger clone is one base off.

Paper-wide results and their limitations: The quantity of clinical and demographic metadata differed by source and by participant and was supplied without curation.

V loses 1 base of germline sequence and J loses 0 bases, and the interval between the two ends is 7 bases. Inclusive of the bounding cysteine and phenylalanine, the CDR3 is 15 residues long. The DNA shown is the 45-base CDR3, in frame from base 1. CDR1 and CDR2 (SNHLY, FYNNEI) derive from the germline V gene. Whole blood was collected in K2EDTA tubes by collaborating institutions according to the institutions' own protocols. For TCRbeta analysis, collaborators shipped samples as frozen whole blood, isolated PBMCs, or DNA extracted from either of those sample types. TCRbeta CDR3 regions were amplified from genomic DNA using the immunoSEQ Assay, a bias-controlled multiplex PCR. On the study's bioinformatics: The number of nucleated cells in each sample was estimated by amplification of reference gene primers within the assay. To quantify the absolute abundance of each unique TCRbeta CDR3 rearrangement, sequence reads were collapsed and filtered. Productive Simpson clonality was computed per sample as the square root of Simpson's diversity index over productive rearrangements. TCRdb re-hosts the immuneACCESS table, in-frame sequences only. Its copies lack some clones; in the studies checked, an unresolved V gene accounts for under half of them, and the cause for the rest is not known. V and J calls and clone size are those listed in that table; D and trimming were worked out from the DNA. The sample has 350,000 to 550,000 clones on record, approximately 90% of them singletons. The ten largest clones add up to approximately 4.5% of the sample.

The sequenced sample consisted of peripheral blood. This receptor was obtained from a woman under 40 with acute or convalescent COVID-19. This chain joins TRBV2 to TRBJ2-1; the D gene is perhaps TRBD1, from 6 matching bases. The nucleotide sequence is TGTGCCAGCAGTGAAGACAGGGTCTCCTACAATGAGCAGTTCTTC. This gives the protein CASSEDRVSYNEQFF.